This TCR beta chain is drawn from a study of T cells after yellow fever vaccination. Study overall: Any fraction with a low cell number was prepared using SMART-Seq v4 Ultra Low Input. Study-level points and caveats: Abundant contaminating clonotypes from the bulk population could appear in FACS-sorted repertoires. Among primary-vaccination clones, most reappeared after the booster, at 96% for CD4 and more than 85% for CD8. Relatively few clonotypes were ones that appeared in both CD4 and CD8 compartments.

Via MiXCR, TCRdb re-called the 5' RACE reads, giving one row per CDR3 protein. The profile shows about 63,000 distinct CDR3 sequences, around 7.4% of them singletons. About this clonotype: Its specificity is not known.

The CDR3 loop spans 18 amino acids. Germline loops: CDR1 SGHAT, CDR2 FQDESV (reference sequence). V was clipped by 1 base and J by 3 bases; unmatched bases: 14. The sample was CD8+ T cells sorted from PBMCs, taken 15 days after the yellow fever booster vaccination. This chain uses TRBV11-1 with TRBJ1-1, with TRBD1 identical over 7 bases. The TCR comes from a man in his thirties or forties who received the YFV17D yellow fever vaccine. The CDR3 sequence: CASSLVGTVHTLDTEAFF. CDR3 DNA sequence: TGTGCCAGCAGCTTAGTTGGGACAGTGCATACTTTGGACACTGAAGCTTTCTTT.